Listed here are 11 T cell receptor beta chains from one sample, sequenced in a study of cytomegalovirus exposure and HLA in healthy donors. It was with 60 Vbeta and 13 Jbeta primers that the PCR ran. Generated by immunoSEQ multiplex PCR, the TCRdb table keeps only in-frame clones and is missing some. The sample holds 200,000 to 250,000 clones; more than 60% are singletons and the top ten take roughly 2.5%. The sequencing sample was made of PBMCs. Receptors were obtained from a woman aged 55-75 years in good health and CMV-seropositive.

The chain links TRBV4-1 to TRBJ2-7; 14 bases line up with TRBD2. Germline V gene data show CDR1 as MGHRA and CDR2 as YSYEKL. J was trimmed by 6 bases and V by 2 bases; bases with no gene match: 6. This CDR3 has 16 amino acids. The DNA for the CDR3 is TGCGCCAGCAGCCAACAGCCGGGACTAGCGGGAGCCGAGCAGTACTTC. As protein: CASSQQPGLAGAEQYF.

This clone was observed a handful of times. V usage is TRBV30 and J usage is TRBJ1-1; D not resolved. This CDR3 spans 14 amino acids. V was pared by 4 bases and J by 1 base, with 13 bases between. CDR1 and CDR2 (germline): GTSNPN, SVGIG (reference sequence). The chain's CDR3 is CAWMPGGWNTEAFF. As DNA, the CDR3 is TGTGCCTGGATGCCTGGAGGGTGGAACACTGAAGCTTTCTTT.

The J gene is TRBJ2-7, the V gene TRBV5-1; D is perhaps TRBD2 (7 bases). Per germline, CDR1 SGHRS and CDR2 YFSETQ. V was clipped by 1 base and J by 6 bases, with 20 bases between them. This CDR3 has 16 residues. The CDR3 region has the DNA TGCGCCAGCAGCTTGCCCGGGACGGGGGGCGTTTCCGAGCAGTACTTC. Amino acid sequence: CASSLPGTGGVSEQYF.

CDR3 amino acids: CASSPLLGQGGVYEQYF. DNA of the CDR3: TGTGCCAGCAGCCCCCTACTCGGACAGGGTGGAGTATACGAGCAGTACTTC. The rearrangement links TRBV7-8 to TRBJ2-7; the match to TRBD1 covers 8 bases. The CDR3 is 17 residues long. The germline gives CDR1 SGHVS, CDR2 FQNEAQ. After removal of 5 bases from V and 4 bases from J, the junction contained 16 bases not matched to a gene.

The V and J genes are TRBV10-3 and TRBJ1-5; TRBD1 matches at 9 bases. The CDR3 totals 15 residues. With V trimmed by 10 bases and J by 0 bases, 7 bases remained unmatched. CDR1 and CDR2 from the germline V gene are ENHRY and SYGVKD. For the CDR3, the DNA is TGTGCCACCTCCGGGACAGGGAGTAGCAATCAGCCCCAGCATTTT. Amino acids: CATSGTGSSNQPQHF.

This clone was counted a few times. The gene calls are TRBV28 and TRBJ2-2; tentatively, D is TRBD2 (5 bases). The germline V gene encodes CDR1 MDHEN and CDR2 SYDVKM. V lost 5 bases and J lost 5, with 12 bases in between. The CDR3 is 14 amino acids. CDR3 in amino acids: CASSTRTGTGELFF. CDR3 in DNA: TGTGCCAGCAGTACCCGGACTGGGACCGGGGAGCTGTTTTTT.

This clone turned up a few times. The chain uses TRBV6-1 and TRBJ2-4; perhaps TRBD2 as D (5 bases). Germline CDR1 reads MNHNS; CDR2 reads SASEGT. Trimming stripped 2 bases from V and 1 base from J, with 9 bases between. The CDR3 spans 15 residues. The CDR3 loop reads CASSESGFAKNIQYF. The CDR3 DNA follows: TGTGCCAGCAGTGAATCGGGGTTCGCCAAAAACATTCAGTACTTC.

The chain combines TRBV10-2 with TRBJ2-3, with D possibly TRBD2 on 6 matching bases. Germline CDR1 is WSHSY and CDR2 is SAAADI. The germline V and J ends were trimmed by 3 bases and 0 bases, with 16 bases remaining between them. The CDR3 length is 17 residues. For the CDR3, the DNA is TGCGCCAGCAGTGATATTCGCCTAGCGTCTAGCACAGATACGCAGTATTTT. This gives the protein CASSDIRLASSTDTQYF.

This clone was observed once. The J gene is TRBJ1-1, the V gene TRBV18, with D uncertain. CDR1 KGHSH and CDR2 LQKENI come from the germline V gene. The CDR3 consists of 13 residues. Trimming cost V 3 bases and J 4 bases, with 9 bases left between them. The CDR3 DNA reads as TGTGCCAGCTCACCGGGGAGAGGCACTGAAGCTTTCTTT. This gives the protein CASSPGRGTEAFF.

J is TRBJ1-5 and V is TRBV4-1; TRBD1 agrees at 7 bases. The CDR3 loop spans 17 amino acids. Germline-derived CDR1 and CDR2 are MGHRA and YSYEKL. Trimming took 4 bases from V and 1 from J; bases not matched to a gene: 10. This CDR3 reads CASSPDRRQGSNQPQHF. In DNA form, the CDR3 reads TGCGCCAGCAGCCCCGATCGCCGACAGGGAAGCAATCAGCCCCAGCATTTT.

The chain joins TRBV6-5 to TRBJ1-2; D may be TRBD1 (6 bases). Germline CDR1 and CDR2: MNHEY and SVGAGI. Between the trimmed V and J ends, which lost 0 bases and 1 base, there was a span of 12 bases. The CDR3 sequence is 16 residues long. CDR3 DNA: TGTGCCAGCAGTTACTCGCGGGGGGCTCTTAACTATGGCTACACCTTC. Translated, it gives CASSYSRGALNYGYTF.